What follows are 3 T cell receptor beta chains derived from one specimen sequenced in a study of T-cell reconstitution after alpha-beta-depleted transplantation in children. A library of TCRbeta sequences, prepared with unique molecular identifiers, was generated. Using its own MiXCR run on the PCR reads, TCRdb lists one record per CDR3 protein. This table has 440,000 or so distinct CDR3 sequences, roughly two fifths appearing once. Material: PBMCs, obtained before TCRalphabeta/CD19-depleted stem cell transplant. The source is a girl aged 2 to 10 with aplastic anemia, due to receive a stem cell transplant.

This chain links TRBV20-1 with TRBJ2-7; 7 bases line up with TRBD2. This CDR3 comprises 15 residues. Germline V gene lookup returns CDR1 DFQATT and CDR2 SNEGSKA (reference sequence). The V and J ends lost 5 bases and 2 bases, in that order; junction bases with no gene match: 12. The CDR3 DNA is TGCAGTGCTCGCCCCGGATCGGGAGGAACCTACGAGCAGTACTTC. Its translation is CSARPGSGGTYEQYF.

The CDR3 protein is CASSEALAGGGLRETQYF. In DNA form, the CDR3 reads TGTGCCAGCAGTGAAGCACTAGCGGGAGGGGGGTTACGGGAGACCCAGTACTTC. The V and J genes are TRBV6-1 and TRBJ2-5; 13 bases align to TRBD2. The trim removed 0 bases at V and 5 bases at J, leaving 9 bases unmatched. This CDR3 contains 18 residues. Germline CDR1 reads MNHNS; CDR2 reads SASEGT.

This clonotype appeared many times. The chain is built from TRBV12-3 or TRBV12-4 and TRBJ1-1, with TRBD1 identical over 7 bases. V lost 6 bases and J lost 0; bases outside the gene matches: 13. The CDR3 extends over 17 amino acids. For the CDR3, the DNA is TGTGCCAGCAGCCATGAGGGGGCATCGCGAGTGAACACTGAAGCTTTCTTT. Its translation: CASSHEGASRVNTEAFF.